The T cell receptor (beta chain) under discussion was sequenced for a study of T cell responses to AZD1222 COVID-19 vaccine. Overall study results and limits: Donors were largely white British and mainly female; clonal diversity was possibly underestimated. Baseline seropositivity occurred in only 5 or 6 AZD1222 recipients. Repertoires were collected only later (after the peak T cell response had occurred). The CD4 TCRs associated with vaccination extended across spike and predominated at 160-218 and 743-854.

The protocol was immunoSEQ multiplex PCR, while the TCRdb copy is restricted to in-frame clones and leaves out a portion. The repertoire holds about 110,000 clones, with over 90% as singletons. The germline V gene has CDR1 KGHSH and CDR2 LQKENI. The germline V and J ends were trimmed by 4 bases and 4 bases, with 17 bases remaining between them. The CDR3 is made up of 16 amino acids. Note on this clone: Antigen unknown.

The rearrangement uses TRBV18 and TRBJ2-1, with D perhaps assigned TRBD1 or TRBD2 (5 bases each). This clonotype was obtained from an adult who received the AZD1222 COVID-19 vaccine. This specimen was peripheral blood, taken 28 days after the second AZD1222 dose. This CDR3 is CASSREGRRIYNEQFF. The CDR3 nucleotides read TGTGCCAGCTCACGAGAGGGACGGAGGATATACAATGAGCAGTTCTTC. Based on the CDR3 plus reference TRBV18 and TRBJ2-1, the full variable domain is NAGVMQNPRHLVRRRGQEARLRCSPMKGHSHVYWYRQLPEEGLKFMVYLQKENIIDESGMPKERFSAEFPKEGPSILRIQQVVRGDSAAYFCASSREGRRIYNEQFFGPGTRLTVL.